These 23 T cell receptor beta chains came from one sample sequenced in a study of blood T cell repertoires in COVID-19. Sequencing used immunoSEQ multiplex PCR; TCRdb keeps in-frame clones, though not all of them. The data show 210,000 or so clones, 65% to 85% seen once. Material for sequencing was peripheral blood. The receptors were sampled from a woman aged 80 or older with acute or convalescent COVID-19.

The chain joins TRBV10-3 to TRBJ2-1, with 7 bases aligning to TRBD1. V lost 6 bases to trimming and J lost 1 base; unmatched junction nucleotides: 9. This CDR3 has 16 amino acids. CDR1 ENHRY and CDR2 SYGVKD come from the germline V gene. The CDR3 reads CAIRGDRENSYNEQFF. The CDR3 bases are TGTGCCATCAGGGGGGACAGAGAGAATTCCTACAATGAGCAGTTCTTC.

The chain is built from TRBV6-2 or TRBV6-3 and TRBJ2-1; 7 positions agree with TRBD1. The CDR3 runs 15 residues. V dropped 6 bases and J dropped 1; count of bases not matched to a gene: 6. Germline loops: CDR1 MNHEY, CDR2 SVGEGT. CDR3 DNA sequence: TGTGCCAGCAGCTCCAGGACAGGTTCCTACAATGAGCAGTTCTTC. Its protein is CASSSRTGSYNEQFF.

The chain joins TRBV4-1 to TRBJ2-5; 7 bases are shared with TRBD2. Per germline, CDR1 MGHRA and CDR2 YSYEKL. V was clipped by 1 base and J by 4 bases; unmatched bases: 9. This CDR3 comprises 16 residues. The CDR3 DNA is TGCGCCAGCAGCCAAGGTGGGGCGGGACTAACAGAGACCCAGTACTTC. As protein: CASSQGGAGLTETQYF.

The rearrangement links TRBV19 to TRBJ2-5, with TRBD2 identical over 8 bases. J was trimmed by 0 bases and V by 10 bases; bases with no gene match: 7. CDR1 is LNHDA and CDR2 is SQIVND in the germline V gene (reference sequence). CDR3 size: 14 residues. The CDR3 DNA sequence: TGTGCCACCGGCTGGCGGGGGGACCAAGAGACCCAGTACTTC. This gives the protein CATGWRGDQETQYF.

This chain uses TRBV7-8 with TRBJ1-4; D might be TRBD1 (6 bases). CDR3 length: 15 residues. Germline CDR1 is SGHVS and CDR2 is FQNEAQ. Trimming pared 1 base from V and 4 bases from J, leaving 10 bases between. CDR3 sequence reads: CASSLGTVVNEKLFF. In DNA form, the CDR3 reads TGTGCCAGCAGCTTAGGGACAGTAGTTAATGAAAAACTGTTTTTT.

This chain connects TRBV27 to TRBJ2-5; 12 bases match TRBD2. Germline V CDR1 and CDR2: MNHEY, SMNVEV (reference sequence). V was pared by 8 bases and J by 5 bases, with 9 bases of the junction left unmatched. CDR3 size: 15 residues. CDR3 nucleotides: TGTGCCAGCTCGACTAGCGGGAGCGAGGGGGAGACCCAGTACTTC. Amino acids: CASSTSGSEGETQYF.

This clone was recorded only once. The V call is TRBV28, the J call TRBJ1-4; 9 nucleotides match TRBD1. V dropped 7 bases and J dropped 8; count of bases not matched to a gene: 11. CDR3 length: 15 residues. Germline lookup yields CDR1 MDHEN and CDR2 SYDVKM. The CDR3 loop reads CASNSPGQGGEKLFF. For the CDR3, the DNA is TGTGCCAGCAATTCACCGGGACAGGGTGGGGAAAAACTGTTTTTT.

The V call is TRBV2, the J call TRBJ1-4, with D perhaps TRBD1 (6 bases). Germline lookup yields CDR1 SNHLY and CDR2 FYNNEI. Trimming removed 7 bases from V and 5 bases from J, with 20 bases in between. The CDR3 is made up of 16 amino acids. The DNA for the CDR3 is TGTGCCAGCATTTCCACAGTGGGACACTCAAATGAAAAACTGTTTTTT. As protein: CASISTVGHSNEKLFF.

The CDR3 DNA reads as TGTGCCAGCAGCTTCGAGCGGGAGGGCCACAACGAGCAGTACTTC. Amino acids: CASSFEREGHNEQYF. The chain couples TRBV11-2 to TRBJ2-7, with 10 positions matching TRBD2. Unmatched junction bases numbered 7, after V lost 3 bases and J lost 5 bases. Germline CDR1 is SGHAT and CDR2 is FQNNGV. The CDR3 is 15 residues long.

V gene TRBV4-1 combines with J gene TRBJ1-4; 8 bases are shared with TRBD1. The CDR3 runs 15 residues. Looked up from germline, CDR1 is MGHRA and CDR2 is YSYEKL. J lost 2 bases, V lost 5 bases, and 4 bases had no gene match. CDR3 sequence (DNA): TGCGCCAGCAGCACCCGGACAGGGACTAATGAAAAACTGTTTTTT. Its translation: CASSTRTGTNEKLFF.

This clone was detected once. CDR3 residues: CASSQDWAAGYTF. The CDR3 DNA is TGCGCCAGCAGCCAAGATTGGGCAGCCGGCTACACCTTC. The chain has TRBV4-1 and TRBJ1-2; D gene ambiguous. Trimming took 0 bases from V and 8 from J, leaving 10 bases between them. This CDR3 is 13 amino acids long. The germline gives CDR1 MGHRA, CDR2 YSYEKL.

The chain joins TRBV19 to TRBJ2-7; a weak D match, TRBD2 (5 bases). This CDR3 has 15 residues. The V gene lost 2 bases and the J gene lost 3 bases, with 14 bases spanning the gap. Germline lookup yields CDR1 LNHDA and CDR2 SQIVND (reference sequence). The CDR3 nucleotides read TGTGCCAGTAGTATAAAGCCCGGGGAACTCTACGAGCAGTACTTC. It is translated as CASSIKPGELYEQYF. Supplemented by reference TRBV19 and TRBJ2-7, the full variable domain reads DGGITQSPKYLFRKEGQNVTLSCEQNLNHDAMYWYRQDPGQGLRLIYYSQIVNDFQKGDIAEGYSVSREKKESFPLTVTSAQKNPTAFYLCASSIKPGELYEQYFGPGTRLTVT.

The chain is built from TRBV5-1 and TRBJ2-5; 7 positions agree with TRBD1. With 3 bases clipped from V and 1 base from J, the junction kept 3 bases outside the gene matches. Germline assignment: CDR1 SGHRS and CDR2 YFSETQ. The CDR3 is 14 amino acids. The CDR3 coding sequence is TGCGCCAGCAGCTCTCGACAGGGCCAAGAGACCCAGTACTTC. Amino acid sequence: CASSSRQGQETQYF.

A remark on this clone: Compared with germline, one end of the junction differs, possibly owing to a read error. The J gene is TRBJ1-2, the V gene TRBV19, with a possible D match to TRBD1 (5 bases). The CDR3 extends over 14 amino acids. CDR1 is LNHDA and CDR2 is SQIVND in the germline V gene (reference sequence). CDR3 nucleotides: TGTGCCAGTACTATAGGAATCAGGGCCTATGGCTACACCTTC. It translates to CASTIGIRAYGYTF.

V usage is TRBV5-1 and J usage is TRBJ2-2, with 9 bases that match TRBD1. Germline V CDR1 and CDR2: SGHRS, YFSETQ. The V gene end was trimmed by 4 bases and the J gene end by 2 bases; junction bases not matched to a gene: 12. This CDR3 has 18 residues. The CDR3 coding sequence is TGCGCCAGCAGCCCCGAAACAGGGGGCGCGCCTAACACCGGGGAGCTGTTTTTT. Translating gives CASSPETGGAPNTGELFF.

This CDR3 is CASSITGDSNQPQHF. CDR3 sequence (DNA): TGTGCCAGTAGTATTACGGGGGATAGCAATCAGCCCCAGCATTTT. The chain links TRBV19 to TRBJ1-5, with D perhaps TRBD1 (5 bases). The CDR3 spans 15 residues. V shed 3 bases and J shed 0 bases, with 9 bases lying between them. The V gene's germline CDR1 is LNHDA and CDR2 SQIVND (reference sequence).

The chain is built from TRBV5-6 and TRBJ2-7; 7 nucleotides align to TRBD1. V was clipped by 4 bases and J by 11 bases; unmatched bases: 12. CDR3 length: 13 amino acids. Germline-derived CDR1 and CDR2 are SGHDT and YYEEEE. Here the CDR3 DNA reads TGTGCCAGCAGCCCAGGACATCTACAGGGGAAGTACTTC. It specifies CASSPGHLQGKYF. The whole variable domain, filled in from reference TRBV5-6 and TRBJ2-7, reads DAGVTQSPTHLIKTRGQQVTLRCSPKSGHDTVSWYQQALGQGPQFIFQYYEEEERQRGNFPDRFSGHQFPNYSSELNVNALLLGDSALYLCASSPGHLQGKYFGPGTRLTVT.

Only a few counts were recorded for this clone. The same CDR3 also results from other DNA sequences found in this sample. This rearrangement joins TRBV7-3 to TRBJ2-3; 14 bases match TRBD2. The CDR3 length is 16 residues. In germline, CDR1 is SGHTA, CDR2 FQGTGA. V gave up 5 bases and J gave up 3 bases; unmatched junction bases: 4. For the CDR3, the DNA is TGTGCCAGCAGCCCCCGACTAGCGGGGGGGACAGATACGCAGTATTTT. It specifies CASSPRLAGGTDTQYF. The full variable domain, in which reference TRBV7-3 and TRBJ2-3 provide the parts outside the CDR3, is GAGVSQTPSNKVTEKGKYVELRCDPISGHTALYWYRQSLGQGPEFLIYFQGTGAADDSGLPNDRFFAVRPEGSVSTLKIQRTERGDSAVYLCASSPRLAGGTDTQYFGPGTRLTVL.

The chain joins TRBV19 to TRBJ2-1; 11 bases align to TRBD1. J was trimmed by 7 bases and V by 8 bases; bases with no gene match: 10. This CDR3 has 15 amino acids. CDR1 and CDR2 from the germline V gene are LNHDA and SQIVND (reference sequence). This chain's CDR3 is CASGWGQGVGNEQFF. In DNA form, the CDR3 reads TGTGCCAGTGGATGGGGACAGGGGGTTGGAAATGAGCAGTTCTTC. Variable domain in full (rest from reference TRBV19 and TRBJ2-1): DGGITQSPKYLFRKEGQNVTLSCEQNLNHDAMYWYRQDPGQGLRLIYYSQIVNDFQKGDIAEGYSVSREKKESFPLTVTSAQKNPTAFYLCASGWGQGVGNEQFFGPGTRLTVL.

This sequence joins TRBV4-2 and TRBJ2-5; perhaps TRBD2 as D (7 bases). V was cut by 1 base and J by 5 bases, with 17 bases left in between. This CDR3 comprises 16 residues. CDR1 is LGHNA, CDR2 YNFKEQ, per germline. The CDR3, as DNA: TGTGCCAGCAGCCAAGGCCGTAAGGGGGGGACGGAGACCCAGTACTTC. Protein: CASSQGRKGGTETQYF.

This clone was observed a few times. This chain connects TRBV5-6 to TRBJ2-7; TRBD2 aligns across 14 bases. The CDR3 loop spans 15 amino acids. Germline V lookup: CDR1 SGHDT, CDR2 YYEEEE. Losses at the gene ends were 6 bases for V and 5 bases for J; bases not matched to a gene: 7. CDR3 region: CASIPGLAGVNEQYF. As DNA, the CDR3 is TGTGCCAGCATCCCGGGACTAGCGGGAGTCAACGAGCAGTACTTC.

This clone was seen only once. The V and J genes are TRBV7-2 and TRBJ1-4; unclear D gene. Germline assignment: CDR1 SGHTA and CDR2 FQGNSA. V dropped 0 bases and J dropped 2 bases, with 7 bases sitting between them. The CDR3 sequence is 15 residues long. The chain's CDR3 is CASSLARWTNEKLFF. The CDR3 DNA reads as TGTGCCAGCAGCTTAGCCCGGTGGACTAATGAAAAACTGTTTTTT.

The chain couples TRBV25-1 to TRBJ2-3, with 9 nucleotides matching TRBD2. Germline V CDR1 and CDR2: MGHDK, SYGVNS. The CDR3 consists of 15 residues. Unmatched junction bases numbered 3, after V lost 5 bases and J lost 0 bases. This CDR3 reads CASSSSGASTDTQYF. CDR3 sequence (DNA): TGTGCCAGCAGTTCTAGCGGGGCCAGCACAGATACGCAGTATTTT.